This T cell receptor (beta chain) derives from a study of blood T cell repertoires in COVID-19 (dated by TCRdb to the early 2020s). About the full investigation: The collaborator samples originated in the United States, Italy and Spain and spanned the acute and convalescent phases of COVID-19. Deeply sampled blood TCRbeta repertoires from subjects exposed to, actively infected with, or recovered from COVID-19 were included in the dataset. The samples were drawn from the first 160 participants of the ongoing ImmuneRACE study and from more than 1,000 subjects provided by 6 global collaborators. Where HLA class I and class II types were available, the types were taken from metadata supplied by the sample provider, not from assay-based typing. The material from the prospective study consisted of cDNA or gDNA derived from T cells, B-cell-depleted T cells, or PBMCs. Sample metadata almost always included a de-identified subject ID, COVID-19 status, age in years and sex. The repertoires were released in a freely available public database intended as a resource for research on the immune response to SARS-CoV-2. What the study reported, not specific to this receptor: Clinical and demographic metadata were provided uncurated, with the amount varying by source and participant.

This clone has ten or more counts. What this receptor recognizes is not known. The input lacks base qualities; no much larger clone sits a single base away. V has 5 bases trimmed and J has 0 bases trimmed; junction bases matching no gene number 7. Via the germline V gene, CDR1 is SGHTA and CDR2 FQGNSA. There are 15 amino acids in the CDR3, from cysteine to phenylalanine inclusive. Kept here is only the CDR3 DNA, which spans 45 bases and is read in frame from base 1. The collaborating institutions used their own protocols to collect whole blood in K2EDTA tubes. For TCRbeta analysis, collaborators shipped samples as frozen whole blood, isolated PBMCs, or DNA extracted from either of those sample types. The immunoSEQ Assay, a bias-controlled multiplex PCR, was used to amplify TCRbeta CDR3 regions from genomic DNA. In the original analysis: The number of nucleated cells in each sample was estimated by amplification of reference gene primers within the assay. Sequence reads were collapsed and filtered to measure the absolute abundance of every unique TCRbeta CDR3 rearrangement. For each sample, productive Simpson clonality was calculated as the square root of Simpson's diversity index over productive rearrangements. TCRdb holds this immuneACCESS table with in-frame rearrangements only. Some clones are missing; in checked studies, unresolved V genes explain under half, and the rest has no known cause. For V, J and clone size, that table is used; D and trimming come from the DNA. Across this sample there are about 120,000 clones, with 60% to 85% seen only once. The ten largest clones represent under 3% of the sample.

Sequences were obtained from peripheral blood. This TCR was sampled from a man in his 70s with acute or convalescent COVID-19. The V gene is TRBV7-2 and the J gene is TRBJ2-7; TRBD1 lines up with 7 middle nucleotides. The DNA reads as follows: TGTGCCAGCAGCCACCCGGGACAGAGCTCCTACGAGCAGTACTTC. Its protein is CASSHPGQSSYEQYF.